The present entry profiles one T cell receptor (beta chain) with its context. The antigen remains unidentified. CDR3 length: 12 amino acids. Trimming left V 3 bases short and J 10 bases short, with 7 bases between. CDR1 is SGHVS and CDR2 is FQNEAQ in the germline V gene. Assay used: immunoSEQ multiplex PCR; TCRdb lists only in-frame clones, some missing. The sample has 25,000 to 35,000 clones, more than 60% seen once. The data were obtained in a study of PD-1 blockade in classical Hodgkin lymphoma. Relapse was seen in all patients after autologous stem cell transplantation, and brentuximab vedotin exposure was variable. The study's findings and limits: Excluded were patients who started nivolumab under 1 year after ASCT, a group that had lower diversity.

V is TRBV7-8 and J is TRBJ1-6, with D tentatively TRBD1 (5 bases). Material: peripheral blood mononuclear cells (PBMCs), obtained before the second cycle of nivolumab. This TCR was sampled from a human donor with classical Hodgkin lymphoma. This CDR3 reads CASSLSGSPLHF. The CDR3 nucleotides are TGTGCCAGCAGCTTGTCAGGGTCACCCCTCCACTTT.